The 32 T cell receptor beta chains reported below all come from one sample, sequenced in a study of shared clonotypes between healthy human individuals. The assay was immunoSEQ multiplex PCR, and TCRdb's table has in-frame clones only and misses some. The sample has roughly 1,800,000 clones, about 95% seen once. Naive CD8 cells lacked CD45RO, underwent positive selection for CCR7 and left out terminally differentiated effector memory CD45RA+ cells. Sequenced: naive CD8+ T cells sorted from blood. These receptors were obtained from a man between 18 and 35 years old in good health.

The V and J genes are TRBV28 and TRBJ2-5, with D possibly matching TRBD2 (5 bases). V lost 1 base, J lost 5 bases, and 14 bases lay in between. The CDR3 runs 15 residues. Germline V CDR1 and CDR2: MDHEN, SYDVKM. In nucleotides, the CDR3 is TGTGCCAGCAGTTTATTGTCGCTAGCCTCGGAGACCCAGTACTTC. Amino acids: CASSLLSLASETQYF. Based on the CDR3 plus reference TRBV28 and TRBJ2-5, the full variable domain is DVKVTQSSRYLVKRTGEKVFLECVQDMDHENMFWYRQDPGLGLRLIYFSYDVKMKEKGDIPEGYSVSREKKERFSLILESASTNQTSMYLCASSLLSLASETQYFGPGTRLLVL.

This clone was counted a single time. This chain connects TRBV5-6 to TRBJ2-1; D uncertain. Germline V lookup: CDR1 SGHDT, CDR2 YYEEEE. The CDR3 consists of 13 residues. V dropped 3 bases and J dropped 4 bases, with 8 bases sitting between them. The CDR3 here is CASSSLRYNEQFF. CDR3 coding DNA: TGTGCCAGCAGCTCACTAAGATACAATGAGCAGTTCTTC. Full variable domain (remainder filled in from reference TRBV5-6 and TRBJ2-1): DAGVTQSPTHLIKTRGQQVTLRCSPKSGHDTVSWYQQALGQGPQFIFQYYEEEERQRGNFPDRFSGHQFPNYSSELNVNALLLGDSALYLCASSSLRYNEQFFGPGTRLTVL.

The chain links TRBV5-6 to TRBJ2-1, with 7 positions matching TRBD1. The CDR3 consists of 13 residues. Germline V gene sequence: CDR1 SGHDT, CDR2 YYEEEE. With 7 bases clipped from V and 4 bases from J, the junction kept 5 bases outside the gene matches. This CDR3 is CASYGTAYNEQFF. For the CDR3, the DNA is TGTGCCAGCTACGGGACAGCATACAATGAGCAGTTCTTC. The full variable domain, in which reference TRBV5-6 and TRBJ2-1 provide the parts outside the CDR3, is DAGVTQSPTHLIKTRGQQVTLRCSPKSGHDTVSWYQQALGQGPQFIFQYYEEEERQRGNFPDRFSGHQFPNYSSELNVNALLLGDSALYLCASYGTAYNEQFFGPGTRLTVL.

The chain's CDR3 is CASSWTLAGGFGNIQYF. The DNA of the CDR3 is TGTGCCAGCAGCTGGACCCTAGCGGGAGGGTTCGGAAACATTCAGTACTTC. This sequence joins TRBV5-8 and TRBJ2-4; 12 nucleotides match TRBD2. CDR1 SGHTS and CDR2 YDEGEE come from the germline V gene. The CDR3 contains 17 residues. The junction had 10 bases not matched to a gene; V was cut back by 3 bases and J by 6 bases.

V usage is TRBV28 and J usage is TRBJ2-1, with D perhaps TRBD2 (5 bases). Germline assignment: CDR1 MDHEN and CDR2 SYDVKM. The length of the CDR3 is 13 residues. Trimming cost V 6 bases and J 3 bases, with 9 bases left between them. Here the CDR3 reads CASSPGDYNEQFF. For the CDR3, the DNA is TGTGCCAGCAGCCCCGGGGACTACAATGAGCAGTTCTTC.

The CDR3 DNA reads as TGTGCCATCTTTACGCCCTGGACAGGGTGTTACGAGCAGTACTTC. Translation: CAIFTPWTGCYEQYF. The rearrangement links TRBV27 to TRBJ2-7; 8 bases line up with TRBD1. Germline CDR1 reads MNHEY; CDR2 reads SMNVEV (reference sequence). With 10 bases clipped from V and 4 bases from J, the junction kept 15 bases outside the gene matches. The CDR3 has 15 residues.

This chain uses TRBV13 with TRBJ2-5; D is ambiguous. The CDR3 covers 17 residues. Germline values: CDR1 PRHDT, CDR2 FYEKMQ (reference sequence). The germline V and J ends were trimmed by 6 bases and 5 bases, with 25 bases remaining between them. CDR3 DNA sequence: TGTGCCAGCAGTCACTTCAGACACGTCGATTCGTCGGAGACCCAGTACTTC. Translating gives CASSHFRHVDSSETQYF. Based on the CDR3 plus reference TRBV13 and TRBJ2-5, the full variable domain is AAGVIQSPRHLIKEKRETATLKCYPIPRHDTVYWYQQGPGQDPQFLISFYEKMQSDKGSIPDRFSAQQFSDYHSELNMSSLELGDSALYFCASSHFRHVDSSETQYFGPGTRLLVL.

This sequence joins TRBV5-6 and TRBJ1-5; D is unclear. The V end was cut by 0 bases, the J end by 0 bases, with 10 bases between. Germline CDR1 and CDR2: SGHDT and YYEEEE. The CDR3 covers 16 residues. CDR3 DNA sequence: TGTGCCAGCAGCTTGGGTGGCAGGAGTAGCAATCAGCCCCAGCATTTT. Its translation is CASSLGGRSSNQPQHF.

In its sample, this clone was seen a few times. The chain is built from TRBV4-1 and TRBJ1-2; D is ambiguous. This CDR3 has 13 amino acids. V was cut by 4 bases and J by 6 bases, with 12 bases left in between. The germline V gene encodes CDR1 MGHRA and CDR2 YSYEKL. CDR3 residues: CASSPPEKDGYTF. DNA of the CDR3: TGCGCCAGCAGCCCGCCTGAAAAGGATGGCTACACCTTC.

V is TRBV7-8 and J is TRBJ2-3, with unresolved D. Between the trimmed V and J ends, which lost 5 bases and 2 bases, there was a span of 14 bases. The CDR3 runs 15 residues. Germline V CDR1 and CDR2: SGHVS, FQNEAQ. The CDR3, as DNA: TGTGCCAGCAGCCAAGGTCTACTATCCACAGATACGCAGTATTTT. Residues: CASSQGLLSTDTQYF.

The rearrangement links TRBV7-8 to TRBJ2-7, with 13 bases that match TRBD2. CDR3 size: 17 residues. The germline CDR1 and CDR2 sequences are SGHVS and FQNEAQ. The V and J ends lost 1 base and 3 bases, in that order; junction bases with no gene match: 6. This CDR3 reads CASSLEGGLAGSYEQYF. In DNA, the CDR3 is TGTGCCAGCAGCTTAGAAGGGGGACTAGCGGGGAGCTACGAGCAGTACTTC. The full variable domain, with the rest looked up from reference TRBV7-8 and TRBJ2-7, is GAGVSQSPRYKVAKRGQDVALRCDPISGHVSLFWYQQALGQGPEFLTYFQNEAQLDKSGLPSDRFFAERPEGSVSTLKIQRTQQEDSAVYLCASSLEGGLAGSYEQYFGPGTRLTVT.

This clone has a handful of counts. Other DNA sequences from this sample encode an identical CDR3 as well. The V call is TRBV10-1, the J call TRBJ2-7; 10 positions match TRBD1. V gave up 2 bases and J gave up 2 bases; unmatched junction bases: 3. This CDR3 has 15 residues. Germline CDR1 reads WNHNN; CDR2 reads SYGVQD (reference sequence). This chain's CDR3 is CASSEGTGAAYEQYF. The CDR3 nucleotides read TGCGCCAGCAGTGAGGGGACAGGGGCCGCCTACGAGCAGTACTTC.

This sequence joins TRBV15 and TRBJ2-2; a possible D gene is TRBD2 (6 bases). The germline V gene has CDR1 LNHNV and CDR2 YYDKDF (reference sequence). The CDR3 covers 17 residues. Trimming stripped 1 base from V and 4 bases from J, with 16 bases between. DNA of the CDR3: TGTGCCACCAGCAGAGTTGATCTCCTGGGGGGCACCGGGGAGCTGTTTTTT. This encodes CATSRVDLLGGTGELFF.

The chain uses TRBV5-1 and TRBJ1-2, with a tentative D call TRBD1 (5 bases). Trimming took 3 bases from V and 7 from J, leaving 16 bases between them. Germline V lookup: CDR1 SGHRS, CDR2 YFSETQ. This CDR3 spans 14 amino acids. The CDR3 region is CASSSDSGTSGYTF. The CDR3, as DNA: TGCGCCAGCAGCTCTGACTCTGGGACCTCTGGCTACACCTTC.

The chain combines TRBV5-6 with TRBJ2-7, with D possibly matching TRBD1 (6 bases). V lost 6 bases, J lost 7 bases, and 17 bases lay in between. The CDR3 has 13 residues. Germline CDR1 SGHDT, CDR2 YYEEEE. As DNA, the CDR3 is TGTGCCAGCATCCTAATGGGGGCAGGGGAGCAGTACTTC. Its protein product is CASILMGAGEQYF.

The chain couples TRBV6-5 to TRBJ1-2; D possibly corresponds to TRBD1 (5 bases). The CDR3 is 12 residues long. Trimming removed 6 bases at V and 4 bases at J, with 9 bases between. Germline lookup yields CDR1 MNHEY and CDR2 SVGAGI. The CDR3 bases are TGTGCCAGCAGACCCGACAGCTATGGCTACACCTTC. Translating gives CASRPDSYGYTF.

This clone has a single count. V gene TRBV5-6 combines with J gene TRBJ2-3; D is perhaps TRBD1 or TRBD2 (5 bases each). CDR3 size: 16 residues. The germline V gene encodes CDR1 SGHDT and CDR2 YYEEEE. V lost 6 bases and J lost 0, with 17 bases in between. The chain's CDR3 is CASTLLREYSTDTQYF. The CDR3 DNA is TGTGCCAGCACCCTCCTCAGGGAGTATAGCACAGATACGCAGTATTTT. The entire variable domain, with the rest obtained from reference TRBV5-6 and TRBJ2-3, is as follows: DAGVTQSPTHLIKTRGQQVTLRCSPKSGHDTVSWYQQALGQGPQFIFQYYEEEERQRGNFPDRFSGHQFPNYSSELNVNALLLGDSALYLCASTLLREYSTDTQYFGPGTRLTVL.

The rearrangement uses TRBV13 and TRBJ2-7, with 8 nucleotides matching TRBD1. Germline-derived CDR1 and CDR2 are PRHDT and FYEKMQ (reference sequence). With 2 bases clipped from V and 4 bases from J, the junction kept 7 bases outside the gene matches. The CDR3 consists of 15 residues. DNA of the CDR3: TGTGCCAGCAGCTTAAGGCGGCAGGGGGCATACGAGCAGTACTTC. Protein sequence: CASSLRRQGAYEQYF.

Remarks on this clone: At one of its ends the junction is not consistent with the germline gene, which may arise from a read error. The CDR3 DNA is TGTGCCAGCAACCCAGGACAGGGTTCCTCACCCCTCTACTTT. Translation gives CASNPGQGSSPLYF. The chain recombines TRBV2 with TRBJ1-6; 8 bases are a match to TRBD1. This CDR3 spans 14 amino acids. Per germline, CDR1 SNHLY and CDR2 FYNNEI.

This chain connects TRBV11-2 to TRBJ2-3; D possibly corresponds to TRBD1 (6 bases). The CDR3 extends over 14 amino acids. Germline V lookup: CDR1 SGHAT, CDR2 FQNNGV. V lost 5 bases and J lost 3, with 12 bases in between. The CDR3 DNA sequence: TGTGCCAGCAGCCCCACACAGGGAACAGATACGCAGTATTTT. Translation: CASSPTQGTDTQYF.

V is TRBV7-6 and J is TRBJ1-4; 9 bases are shared with TRBD1. Germline CDR1 and CDR2: SGHVS and FNYEAQ. Trimming took 5 bases from V and 1 from J; bases not matched to a gene: 11. The CDR3 spans 18 residues. The CDR3 sequence: CASSAERTGEETNEKLFF. Here the CDR3 DNA reads TGTGCCAGCAGCGCCGAGAGGACAGGGGAGGAAACTAATGAAAAACTGTTTTTT.

The chain recombines TRBV6-1 with TRBJ2-7; D ambiguous. V lost 6 bases, J lost 4 bases, and 13 bases lay in between. This CDR3 has 13 residues. Germline CDR1 and CDR2: MNHNS and SASEGT. The CDR3 DNA follows: TGTGCCAGCAGGGGTACAGAGGTATACGAGCAGTACTTC. Residues: CASRGTEVYEQYF.

The rearrangement uses TRBV19 and TRBJ1-5, with D perhaps TRBD1 (5 bases). Germline values: CDR1 LNHDA, CDR2 SQIVND (reference sequence). This CDR3 spans 15 amino acids. V was shortened by 4 bases and J by 0 bases, with 10 bases between the two germline ends. CDR3 DNA sequence: TGTGCCAGTAGTAGCGTCGGGGGTAGCAATCAGCCCCAGCATTTT. Residues: CASSSVGGSNQPQHF. Based on the CDR3 plus reference TRBV19 and TRBJ1-5, the full variable domain is DGGITQSPKYLFRKEGQNVTLSCEQNLNHDAMYWYRQDPGQGLRLIYYSQIVNDFQKGDIAEGYSVSREKKESFPLTVTSAQKNPTAFYLCASSSVGGSNQPQHFGDGTRLSIL.

The chain links TRBV28 to TRBJ2-7; D possibly matches TRBD1 or TRBD2 (6 bases each). Germline V gives CDR1 MDHEN, CDR2 SYDVKM. The CDR3 runs to 15 residues. With 5 bases removed from V and 4 bases from J, the gap between germline ends came to 18 bases. CDR3 in DNA: TGTGCCAGCAGTCCCCCGGAGGGGGTTCCGTACGAGCAGTACTTC. Translating gives CASSPPEGVPYEQYF.

The rearrangement links TRBV6-5 to TRBJ2-1; D tentatively fits TRBD1 or TRBD2 (6 bases each). V lost 5 bases and J lost 2, with 13 bases in between. Germline V CDR1 and CDR2: MNHEY, SVGAGI. CDR3 length equals 15 residues. The CDR3, as DNA: TGTGCCAGCAGTCCTTTGAGGGGGGCCTACAATGAGCAGTTCTTC. Translated: CASSPLRGAYNEQFF.

The chain links TRBV6-5 to TRBJ1-6, with no clear D. Germline V gene lookup returns CDR1 MNHEY and CDR2 SVGAGI. Trimming took 5 bases from V and 8 from J, leaving 13 bases between them. CDR3 length: 14 residues. CDR3 bases: TGTGCCAGCAGTGCTCCGGGTGTTCATTCACCCCTCCACTTT. Its protein is CASSAPGVHSPLHF.

A remark on this clone: The same CDR3 also results from other DNA sequences found in this sample. The chain combines TRBV10-1 with TRBJ2-7; D not resolved. Trimming took 5 bases from V and 3 from J, leaving 5 bases between them. The CDR3 length is 11 residues. CDR1 is WNHNN and CDR2 is SYGVQD in the germline V gene (reference sequence). CDR3 nucleotide sequence: TGCGCCAGCAGTCAAGGCTACGAGCAGTACTTC. Residues: CASSQGYEQYF.

The chain recombines TRBV25-1 with TRBJ2-2; D is possibly TRBD1 (5 bases). CDR3 length: 15 amino acids. V lost 7 bases to trimming and J lost 1 base, with 13 bases between them. Germline CDR1 and CDR2: MGHDK and SYGVNS. This CDR3 reads CASTDLTGNTGELFF. The CDR3 DNA sequence: TGTGCCAGCACAGACTTAACAGGGAACACCGGGGAGCTGTTTTTT.

Concerning this clone itself: In the same sample, other DNA sequences code for this CDR3. The V call is TRBV19, the J call TRBJ2-7; no definite D call. The CDR3 has 14 residues. The germline CDR1 and CDR2 sequences are LNHDA and SQIVND (reference sequence). With 1 base removed from V and 0 bases from J, the gap between germline ends came to 7 bases. The CDR3, as DNA: TGTGCCAGTAGTATAGTAGCTGGCTCCTACGAGCAGTACTTC. Protein: CASSIVAGSYEQYF. Variable domain in full (rest from reference TRBV19 and TRBJ2-7): DGGITQSPKYLFRKEGQNVTLSCEQNLNHDAMYWYRQDPGQGLRLIYYSQIVNDFQKGDIAEGYSVSREKKESFPLTVTSAQKNPTAFYLCASSIVAGSYEQYFGPGTRLTVT.

A remark on this clone: The same CDR3 is also encoded by other DNA sequences in this sample. The chain carries TRBV27 and TRBJ2-7; D gene ambiguous. From germline, CDR1 is MNHEY and CDR2 SMNVEV (reference sequence). V was trimmed by 3 bases and J by 1 base, leaving 10 bases between them. The CDR3 has 14 residues. In DNA form, the CDR3 reads TGTGCCAGCAGTTTTCGGGCAGGTTCCTACGAGCAGTACTTC. Translation: CASSFRAGSYEQYF.

The J gene is TRBJ2-7, the V gene TRBV13, with 7 bases that match TRBD1. The ends lost 5 bases at V and 1 base at J; junction bases unmatched: 5. The germline gives CDR1 PRHDT, CDR2 FYEKMQ (reference sequence). This CDR3 spans 14 amino acids. The CDR3 sequence: CASSPGTDSYEQYF. CDR3 in DNA: TGTGCCAGCAGCCCGGGGACAGATTCCTACGAGCAGTACTTC.

The chain has TRBV10-3 and TRBJ1-2; D gene unclear. The CDR3 is made up of 14 amino acids. Trimming took off 2 bases at V and 4 bases at J, with 11 bases between the two ends. Germline CDR1 is ENHRY and CDR2 is SYGVKD. The CDR3 DNA is TGTGCCATCAGTGAGGGGGAACCCCTCTATGGCTACACCTTC. Translation gives CAISEGEPLYGYTF.